This entry describes one TCR beta chain. The antigen is undetermined. These data come from a study of CD8 T cells in Susac syndrome. With random hexamers, 0.5 to 1 ug RNA was reverse transcribed. Multiplex PCR with immunoSEQ amplified the TCR beta CDR3 across 54 Vbeta and 13 Jbeta. TCRdb re-called the immunoSEQ multiplex PCR reads with MiXCR, one entry per CDR3 protein. The data contain 100,000 to 150,000 distinct CDR3 sequences, 90% to 95% of them singletons. Findings and limits, study-wide: The study conceded that relatively few individuals underwent its TCR sequencing and HLA analysis.

High-throughput TCR beta sequencing covered peripheral CD8+ and CD4+ T cells. The CD8+ and CD4+ T cells were negatively isolated, with the TEMRA cells enriched by FACS. This TCR derives from a human donor in good health. The sequencing sample was made of CD4+ T cells from PBMCs.

The CDR3 region has the DNA TGTGCCAGCAGGACTGGAGTAGGCGTGGAGACCCAGTACTTC. Protein product: CASRTGVGVETQYF. The genes are TRBV6-1 and TRBJ2-5, with unresolved D. This CDR3 is built from 14 residues. Germline V gene sequence: CDR1 MNHNS, CDR2 SASEGT. V lost 6 bases, J lost 5 bases, and 16 bases lay in between.